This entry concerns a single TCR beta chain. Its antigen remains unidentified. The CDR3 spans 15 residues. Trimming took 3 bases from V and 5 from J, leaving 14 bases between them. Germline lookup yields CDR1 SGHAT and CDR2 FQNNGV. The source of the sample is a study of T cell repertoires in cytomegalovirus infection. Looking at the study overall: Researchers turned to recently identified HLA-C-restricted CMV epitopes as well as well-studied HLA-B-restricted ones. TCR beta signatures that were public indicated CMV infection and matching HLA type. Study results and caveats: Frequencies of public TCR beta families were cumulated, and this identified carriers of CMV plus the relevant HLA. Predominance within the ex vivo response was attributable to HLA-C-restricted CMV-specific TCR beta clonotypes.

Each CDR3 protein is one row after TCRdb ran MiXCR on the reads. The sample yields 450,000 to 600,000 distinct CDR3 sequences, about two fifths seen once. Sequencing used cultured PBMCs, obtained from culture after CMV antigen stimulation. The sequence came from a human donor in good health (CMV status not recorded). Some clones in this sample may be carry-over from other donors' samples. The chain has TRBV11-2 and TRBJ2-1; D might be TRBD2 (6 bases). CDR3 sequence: CASSFDGGGHNEQFF. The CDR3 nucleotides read TGTGCCAGCAGCTTCGATGGGGGAGGCCACAATGAGCAGTTCTTC.